The next 18 T cell receptor beta chains were all read from a single sample in a study of blood T cell repertoires in COVID-19. TCRdb's table, derived via immunoSEQ multiplex PCR, lists solely in-frame clones and lacks some. Altogether 56,000 or so clones are present, 89% being singletons, with the ten largest covering around 18%. Sequencing was done on a sample of peripheral blood. The origin of the receptors is a human donor in a cohort sampled during active COVID-19.

This chain joins TRBV10-3 and TRBJ1-5; no clear D. CDR1 is ENHRY, CDR2 SYGVKD, per germline. The CDR3 spans 14 residues. V was trimmed by 3 bases and J by 3 bases, leaving 9 bases between them. The CDR3 DNA reads as TGTGCCATCAGTGATGCGGGGATCAATCAGCCCCAGCATTTT. Protein sequence: CAISDAGINQPQHF.

This clone was recorded once. In the same sample, other DNA sequences code for this CDR3. This chain links TRBV6-1 with TRBJ1-2, with D hard to call. Trimming took 2 bases from V and 9 from J, leaving 16 bases between them. This CDR3 has 14 amino acids. The germline V gene encodes CDR1 MNHNS and CDR2 SASEGT. The CDR3 loop is CASSESGESGSYTF. In DNA, the CDR3 is TGTGCCAGCAGTGAAAGTGGGGAATCGGGGAGCTACACCTTC.

In this sample, this clone turned up a few times. The chain couples TRBV19 to TRBJ1-2; weak D call: TRBD1 (5 bases). CDR3 length: 13 residues. Trimming took 9 bases from V and 4 from J, leaving 15 bases between them. Germline assignment: CDR1 LNHDA and CDR2 SQIVND (reference sequence). Here the CDR3 reads CASENGGGYGYTF. The CDR3 nucleotides read TGTGCCAGCGAAAACGGGGGAGGCTATGGCTACACCTTC. Full variable domain (remainder filled in from reference TRBV19 and TRBJ1-2): DGGITQSPKYLFRKEGQNVTLSCEQNLNHDAMYWYRQDPGQGLRLIYYSQIVNDFQKGDIAEGYSVSREKKESFPLTVTSAQKNPTAFYLCASENGGGYGYTFGSGTRLTVV.

The chain has TRBV7-2 and TRBJ2-1; TRBD2 matches 11 bases. The germline V gene has CDR1 SGHTA and CDR2 FQGNSA. This CDR3 is built from 15 residues. V lost 4 bases, J lost 4 bases, and 3 bases stayed unmatched. CDR3 nucleotides: TGTGCCAGCAGCTCTAGCGGGGGGACATACAATGAGCAGTTCTTC. It is translated as CASSSSGGTYNEQFF.

This clone was seen once. The chain couples TRBV5-6 to TRBJ2-5; D is uncertain. The CDR3 is made up of 11 amino acids. V was clipped by 5 bases and J by 2 bases, with 4 bases between them. Germline CDR1 is SGHDT and CDR2 is YYEEEE. The CDR3 loop is CASSLQETQYF. CDR3 nucleotides: TGTGCCAGCAGTCTACAAGAGACCCAGTACTTC.

The chain has TRBV6-6 and TRBJ1-1; no clear D gene. The V and J ends lost 2 bases and 6 bases respectively, with 13 bases between them. This CDR3 has 14 residues. In germline, CDR1 is MNHNY, CDR2 SVGAGI (reference sequence). The chain's CDR3 is CASSYTRGSAEAFF. The CDR3 DNA follows: TGTGCCAGCAGTTACACGAGAGGGTCTGCTGAAGCTTTCTTT.

The sample holds a few counts of this clone. The chain carries TRBV4-1 and TRBJ2-1, with TRBD2 identical over 12 bases. Trimming cost V 4 bases and J 7 bases; bases outside gene matches: 5. The germline gives CDR1 MGHRA, CDR2 YSYEKL. CDR3 length: 15 amino acids. CDR3: CASSPLAGGVNEQFF. For the CDR3, the DNA is TGCGCCAGCAGCCCGCTAGCGGGGGGGGTTAATGAGCAGTTCTTC.

The CDR3 coding sequence is TGTGCCAGCAGCCGGGACAGGGGAACCGGGGAGCTGTTTTTT. Translating gives CASSRDRGTGELFF. This chain connects TRBV13 to TRBJ2-2, with 10 positions matching TRBD1. Germline CDR1 reads PRHDT; CDR2 reads FYEKMQ (reference sequence). Trimming removed 5 bases from V and 5 bases from J; junction bases left unmatched: 2. The CDR3 is 14 residues long.

This clone was seen a single time. V usage is TRBV7-8 and J usage is TRBJ2-5; 12 nucleotides align to TRBD2. The CDR3 is 14 amino acids. J lost 11 bases, V lost 2 bases, and 6 bases had no gene match. In germline, CDR1 is SGHVS, CDR2 FQNEAQ. The DNA of the CDR3 is TGTGCCAGCAGCTTACCTCGGACTAGCGGGACACAGTACTTC. Amino acid sequence: CASSLPRTSGTQYF.

The V and J genes are TRBV24-1 and TRBJ2-5, with 11 bases aligning to TRBD2. The CDR3 loop spans 16 amino acids. Germline CDR1 is KGHDR and CDR2 is SFDVKD. With 1 base clipped from V and 3 bases from J, the junction kept 3 bases outside the gene matches. Here the CDR3 reads CATSDFKLAGEETQYF. CDR3 DNA sequence: TGTGCCACCAGTGATTTCAAACTAGCGGGGGAAGAGACCCAGTACTTC.

This chain joins TRBV20-1 and TRBJ1-1; TRBD1 matches 7 bases. V lost 3 bases, J lost 0 bases, and 13 bases stayed unmatched. The V gene's germline CDR1 is DFQATT and CDR2 SNEGSKA (reference sequence). There are 17 residues in the CDR3. Here the CDR3 reads CSASLHRGPPMNTEAFF. The CDR3 DNA follows: TGCAGTGCTAGTCTTCACAGGGGCCCGCCAATGAACACTGAAGCTTTCTTT.

This clone came up once. The rearrangement joins TRBV27 to TRBJ1-6; 8 positions agree with TRBD1. J lost 7 bases, V lost 0 bases, and 11 bases had no gene match. The CDR3 is made up of 18 amino acids. Germline CDR1 MNHEY, CDR2 SMNVEV (reference sequence). CDR3 amino acids: CASSLSVPGQGGNSPLHF. In nucleotides, the CDR3 is TGTGCCAGCAGTTTATCGGTCCCAGGACAGGGAGGGAATTCACCCCTCCACTTT.

This chain links TRBV6-5 with TRBJ2-2; no definite D call. Per the germline V gene, CDR1 is MNHEY and CDR2 is SVGAGI. This CDR3 has 15 amino acids. With 10 bases removed from V and 0 bases from J, the gap between germline ends came to 15 bases. The CDR3, as DNA: TGTGCCACCCGCCGGCGGAGTCCGAACACCGGGGAGCTGTTTTTT. It codes for CATRRRSPNTGELFF.

The chain carries TRBV7-9 and TRBJ1-2; D gene ambiguous. Germline assignment: CDR1 SEHNR and CDR2 FQNEAQ (reference sequence). V gave up 0 bases and J gave up 2 bases, with 7 bases separating them. The CDR3 has 14 amino acids. The CDR3 is CASSLAQANYGYTF. Here the CDR3 DNA reads TGTGCCAGCAGCTTAGCCCAGGCCAACTATGGCTACACCTTC.

This clone was counted a few times. The chain employs TRBV7-6 and TRBJ1-3; D is unresolved. CDR1 is SGHVS, CDR2 FNYEAQ, per germline. V was clipped by 5 bases and J by 0 bases, with 8 bases between them. The CDR3 loop spans 14 amino acids. CDR3 sequence reads: CASSATDSGNTIYF. The CDR3 coding sequence is TGTGCCAGCAGCGCCACAGACTCTGGAAACACCATATATTTT.

This sequence joins TRBV7-2 and TRBJ2-1; D unresolved. This CDR3 is built from 15 residues. The ends were cut back, 3 bases at V and 4 bases at J, with 13 bases in the middle. The V gene's germline CDR1 is SGHTA and CDR2 FQGNSA. CDR3 in amino acids: CASSFRSGVYNEQFF. The DNA for the CDR3 is TGTGCCAGCAGCTTCCGCTCTGGAGTTTACAATGAGCAGTTCTTC.

V and J are TRBV27 and TRBJ2-5; D may be TRBD1 (6 bases). V lost 6 bases and J 4 bases, leaving 15 bases between the germline ends. The CDR3 is 14 amino acids. Germline V gene sequence: CDR1 MNHEY, CDR2 SMNVEV (reference sequence). As DNA, the CDR3 is TGTGCCAGCAGCCCACAGGGTGTATTAGAGACCCAGTACTTC. Protein sequence: CASSPQGVLETQYF.

J is TRBJ2-3 and V is TRBV2; a possible D gene is TRBD2 (5 bases). Germline-derived CDR1 and CDR2 are SNHLY and FYNNEI. CDR3 size: 14 residues. V lost 8 bases and J lost 1, with 13 bases in between. The CDR3 nucleotides are TGTGCCAGCGCCGAGGGAGTTCGCACAGATACGCAGTATTTT. It specifies CASAEGVRTDTQYF.